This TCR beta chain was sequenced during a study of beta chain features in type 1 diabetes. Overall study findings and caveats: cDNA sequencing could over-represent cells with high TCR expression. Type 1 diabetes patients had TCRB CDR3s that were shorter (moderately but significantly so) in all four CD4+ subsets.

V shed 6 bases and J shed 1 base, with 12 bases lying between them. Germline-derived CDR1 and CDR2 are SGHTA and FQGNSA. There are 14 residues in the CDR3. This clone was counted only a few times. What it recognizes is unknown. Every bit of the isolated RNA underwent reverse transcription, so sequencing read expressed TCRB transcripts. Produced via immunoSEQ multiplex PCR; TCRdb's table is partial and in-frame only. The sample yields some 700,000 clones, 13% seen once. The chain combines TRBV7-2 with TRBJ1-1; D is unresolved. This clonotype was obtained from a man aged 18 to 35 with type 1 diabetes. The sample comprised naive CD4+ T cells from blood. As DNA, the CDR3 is TGTGCCAGCAGAATGGACGGACGGAACACTGAAGCTTTCTTT. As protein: CASRMDGRNTEAFF. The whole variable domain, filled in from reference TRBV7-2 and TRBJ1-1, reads GAGVSQSPSNKVTEKGKDVELRCDPISGHTALYWYRQSLGQGLEFLIYFQGNSAPDKSGLPSDRFSAERTGGSVSTLTIQRTQQEDSAVYLCASRMDGRNTEAFFGQGTRLTVV.